This T cell receptor (beta chain) was documented in a study of blood T cells in healthy people across ages. Total RNA was isolated from each sample in quantities of at least 6 micrograms. With respect to this clonotype: The antigen is unknown. Compared with germline, one end of the junction differs, possibly owing to a read error.

The second PCR ran 7 to 11 cycles with a sample-barcoded 5' primer and J-beta primers. A tag from a template-switch adaptor with 12 random nucleotides marked each cDNA molecule. TCRdb recomputed calls from the 5' RACE reads with MiXCR, one row per CDR3 protein. The sample shows over 1,500,000 distinct CDR3 sequences, 49% of them seen only once. The CDR3 has 17 residues. Germline V CDR1 and CDR2: SGHRS, YFSETQ. Whole-study results and caveats: PBMCs left unsorted prevented a conclusive naive versus antigen-experienced comparison.

The rearrangement links TRBV5-1 to TRBJ2-5, with 7 bases that match TRBD1. This receptor was obtained from a woman in her forties in good health. The sequencing sample was made of blood. The CDR3 DNA reads as TGCGCCAGCAGCTTTTCGGGACAGCGAGACGAGCAAGAGGCCCAGTACTTC. Amino acids: CASSFSGQRDEQEAQYF.